Listed below are T cell receptor beta chains from one sample, sequenced in a study of blood T cells in healthy people across ages. TCRdb re-called the 5' RACE reads through MiXCR, storing one row per CDR3 protein. The sample includes about 1.1 million distinct CDR3 sequences, roughly two fifths of them seen just once. The sequenced material came from blood. All receptors derive from a man younger than 35 in good health. Both conserved end residues are part of each CDR3. Each record gives: J gene, D gene, V gene, clone size, CDR3 DNA, CDR3 protein. D genes are given only for firm matches. Not all rows give a size; the values are once, few, many and, for expanded clones, a class.

>TRBJ1-2|TRBD1|TRBV10-3|.
TGTGCCATCAGTGACCGGGACAGCCTGGCTAACTATGGCTACACCTTC
CAISDRDSLANYGYTF
>TRBJ2-1|.|TRBV6-5|.
TGTGCCAGCAGTTACAACCCTAGTTTGGCGGGGAAGAATGAGCAGTTCTTC
CASSYNPSLAGKNEQFF
>TRBJ2-7|TRBD1|TRBV20-1|.
TGCAGTGCTCTCCCGGGACAGGGTTGGGAAGAGCAGTACTTC
CSALPGQGWEEQYF
>TRBJ2-1|TRBD2|TRBV12-5|few
TGTGCTAGTGGTTTGCTCGGGCGGGGGGCCTACAATGAGCAGTTCTTC
CASGLLGRGAYNEQFF
>TRBJ2-1|.|TRBV25-1|few
TGTGCCAGCAGTGGCCTTAGGGACAAGCGATACAATGAGCAGTTCTTC
CASSGLRDKRYNEQFF
>TRBJ2-2|.|TRBV10-3|.
TGTGCCATCAGTGAGTCCCTCGCAGGAGCGAACACCGGGGAGCTGTTTTTT
CAISESLAGANTGELFF
>TRBJ1-1|TRBD1|TRBV6-5|.
TGTGCCAGCAGTGACAGGGCTGAAGCTTTCTTT
CASSDRAEAFF
>TRBJ2-3|.|TRBV20-1|.
TGCAGTGCTAGAGCCTCGGCTAGCCCAGGCACAGATACGCAGTATTTT
CSARASASPGTDTQYF
>TRBJ1-4|.|TRBV7-2|.
TGTGCCGGCAGCTTAGCCGGCTCGGTCACGGGTGAAAAACTGTTTTTT
CAGSLAGSVTGEKLFF
>TRBJ1-2|TRBD1|TRBV20-1|.
TGCAGTGCCAAACAGGGGGAGACTAACTATGGCTACACCTTC
CSAKQGETNYGYTF
>TRBJ2-3|.|TRBV7-6|.
TGTGCCAGCAGTCGCGAACGGGTAGGGGACACAGATACGCAGTATTTT
CASSRERVGDTDTQYF
>TRBJ2-7|.|TRBV7-6|.
TGTGCCAGCAGCTTAGGTCGCGGGCATGGTTACGAGCAGTACTTC
CASSLGRGHGYEQYF
>TRBJ1-1|.|TRBV21-1|.
TGTGCCAGCAGCAAAGTAAGGTTGATTTTGACAGGGATGAACACTGAAGCTTTCTTT
CASSKVRLILTGMNTEAFF
>TRBJ1-1|.|TRBV30|.
TGTGCCTGGAACAGGGTGGGCACTGAAGCTTTCTTT
CAWNRVGTEAFF
>TRBJ1-2|.|TRBV20-1|few
TGCAGTGCTCTCGCAGTCTATGGCTACACCTTC
CSALAVYGYTF
>TRBJ1-2|TRBD1|TRBV3-1|.
TGTGCCAGCAGCCAGACAGGGCTCTACACCTTC
CASSQTGLYTF
>TRBJ2-7|.|TRBV30|.
TGTGCCTGGAGTGTAAATGGCGGTACCTACGAGCAGTACTTC
CAWSVNGGTYEQYF
>TRBJ2-5|.|TRBV11-1|.
TGTGCCAGCTTCCCCTACGACGGCACTAAAGAGACCCAGTACTTC
CASFPYDGTKETQYF